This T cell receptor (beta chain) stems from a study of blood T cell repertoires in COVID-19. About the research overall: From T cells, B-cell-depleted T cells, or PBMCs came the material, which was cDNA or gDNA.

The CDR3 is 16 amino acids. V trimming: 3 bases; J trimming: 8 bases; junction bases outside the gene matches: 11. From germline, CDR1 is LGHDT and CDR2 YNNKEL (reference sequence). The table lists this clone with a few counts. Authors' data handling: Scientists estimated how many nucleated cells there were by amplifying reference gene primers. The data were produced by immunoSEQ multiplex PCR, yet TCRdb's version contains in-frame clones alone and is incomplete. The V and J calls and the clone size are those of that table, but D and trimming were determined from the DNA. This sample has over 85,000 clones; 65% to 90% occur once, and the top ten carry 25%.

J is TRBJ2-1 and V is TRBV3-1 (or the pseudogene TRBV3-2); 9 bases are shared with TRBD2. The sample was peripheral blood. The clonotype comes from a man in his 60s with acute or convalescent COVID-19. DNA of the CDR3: TGTGCCAGCAGCCACCGGCTAGCGGGGCTTGAAGATGAGCAGTTCTTC. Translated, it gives CASSHRLAGLEDEQFF.